Listed below are T cell receptor beta chains from one sample, sequenced in a study of graft-versus-host responses after intestinal transplantation. No antigens are known for them. Only in-frame clones appear in the TCRdb table, and some are missing; sequencing was by immunoSEQ multiplex PCR. Here the sample spans some 86,000 clones, 90% to 95% being singletons. The sequenced sample was unstimulated CD4+ T cells sorted from spleen or lymph node cells, obtained before intestinal transplant. These receptors came from a human donor who received an intestinal transplant. CDR3s include the opening cysteine and the closing phenylalanine or tryptophan. Fields, in order: clone size, V gene, J gene, D gene, CDR3 protein, CDR3 DNA. The D gene is left open where the match is weak. Only part of the rows carry a size: once, few, many, or a class if the clone is expanded.

abundance: .
v_gene: TRBV25-1
j_gene: TRBJ1-2
d_gene: .
CDR3aa: CASSDRGYDGYTF
CDR3nt: TGTGCCAGCAGTGACAGGGGATATGATGGCTACACCTTC

abundance: .
v_gene: TRBV7-2
j_gene: TRBJ2-3
d_gene: TRBD2
CDR3aa: CASSLAGRGTDTQYF
CDR3nt: TGTGCCAGCAGCCTAGCGGGGAGGGGCACAGATACGCAGTATTTT

abundance: .
v_gene: TRBV5-1
j_gene: TRBJ2-5
d_gene: .
CDR3aa: CASSIGPGSQETQYF
CDR3nt: TGCGCCAGCAGCATCGGCCCAGGCTCACAAGAGACCCAGTACTTC

abundance: .
v_gene: TRBV7-9
j_gene: TRBJ2-7
d_gene: TRBD2
CDR3aa: CASSQGLVSYEQYF
CDR3nt: TGTGCCAGCAGCCAGGGACTAGTCTCCTACGAGCAGTACTTC

abundance: once
v_gene: TRBV15
j_gene: TRBJ1-2
d_gene: .
CDR3aa: CATSRQGRNYGYTF
CDR3nt: TGTGCCACCAGCAGACAGGGGCGGAACTATGGCTACACCTTC

abundance: .
v_gene: TRBV6-1
j_gene: TRBJ1-3
d_gene: .
CDR3aa: CASRAFSGNTIYF
CDR3nt: TGTGCCAGCAGAGCCTTCTCTGGAAACACCATATATTTT

abundance: .
v_gene: TRBV10-3
j_gene: TRBJ2-3
d_gene: TRBD1
CDR3aa: CAITERTGFDTQYF
CDR3nt: TGTGCCATCACTGAACGGACAGGGTTCGATACGCAGTATTTT

abundance: .
v_gene: TRBV29-1
j_gene: TRBJ2-7
d_gene: .
CDR3aa: CSVGTDSYEQYF
CDR3nt: TGCAGCGTTGGGACAGACTCCTACGAGCAGTACTTC

abundance: once
v_gene: TRBV4-3
j_gene: TRBJ1-2
d_gene: TRBD1
CDR3aa: CASSQDTGVKGGYTF
CDR3nt: TGCGCCAGCAGCCAAGATACAGGGGTAAAGGGGGGCTACACCTTC

abundance: .
v_gene: TRBV6-5
j_gene: TRBJ2-7
d_gene: .
CDR3aa: CASKAVGRAYEQYF
CDR3nt: TGTGCCAGCAAGGCCGTGGGGCGCGCCTACGAGCAGTACTTC

abundance: .
v_gene: TRBV19
j_gene: TRBJ1-4
d_gene: .
CDR3aa: CASSPTSGVEKLFF
CDR3nt: TGTGCCAGTAGTCCGACCTCAGGCGTTGAAAAACTGTTTTTT

abundance: .
v_gene: TRBV7-2
j_gene: TRBJ1-5
d_gene: .
CDR3aa: CASSSGQTSNQPQHF
CDR3nt: TGTGCCAGCAGCTCCGGACAGACTAGCAATCAGCCCCAGCATTTT

abundance: .
v_gene: TRBV19
j_gene: TRBJ2-5
d_gene: TRBD1
CDR3aa: CASSIGDRVEETQYF
CDR3nt: TGTGCCAGTAGTATAGGGGACAGGGTCGAAGAGACCCAGTACTTC

abundance: .
v_gene: TRBV20-1
j_gene: TRBJ1-2
d_gene: .
CDR3aa: CSAKQVYGYTF
CDR3nt: TGCAGTGCTAAGCAGGTCTATGGCTACACCTTC

abundance: few
v_gene: TRBV19
j_gene: TRBJ2-3
d_gene: TRBD2
CDR3aa: CASKERGGISTDTQYF
CDR3nt: TGTGCCAGTAAAGAGCGGGGGGGGATTAGCACAGATACGCAGTATTTT

abundance: .
v_gene: TRBV30
j_gene: TRBJ1-4
d_gene: .
CDR3aa: CAWSRTGLNEKLFF
CDR3nt: TGTGCCTGGAGTCGTACAGGGCTTAATGAAAAACTGTTTTTT

abundance: .
v_gene: TRBV12-5
j_gene: TRBJ2-7
d_gene: .
CDR3aa: CASGLLWSEQYF
CDR3nt: TGTGCTAGTGGTTTGCTTTGGAGCGAGCAGTACTTC

abundance: .
v_gene: TRBV27
j_gene: TRBJ1-5
d_gene: TRBD1
CDR3aa: CASSLRAGGRNQPQHF
CDR3nt: TGTGCCAGCAGTTTACGGGCAGGGGGGCGGAATCAGCCCCAGCATTTT

abundance: .
v_gene: TRBV7-6
j_gene: TRBJ1-6
d_gene: TRBD1
CDR3aa: CASSTRGDRGSPLHF
CDR3nt: TGTGCCAGCAGCACAAGAGGGGACAGAGGCTCACCCCTCCACTTT

abundance: .
v_gene: TRBV7-6
j_gene: TRBJ2-3
d_gene: TRBD2
CDR3aa: CASSPRAGGTLTDTQYF
CDR3nt: TGTGCCAGCAGCCCTCGGGCGGGGGGCACCCTCACAGATACGCAGTATTTT

abundance: .
v_gene: TRBV19
j_gene: TRBJ2-1
d_gene: TRBD1
CDR3aa: CASSIRDRADNEQFF
CDR3nt: TGTGCCAGTAGTATCCGGGACAGGGCCGACAATGAGCAGTTCTTC

abundance: .
v_gene: TRBV5-6
j_gene: TRBJ2-7
d_gene: TRBD1
CDR3aa: CASSLATDRFAYEQYF
CDR3nt: TGTGCCAGCAGCTTGGCGACGGACAGGTTCGCCTACGAGCAGTACTTC

abundance: .
v_gene: TRBV19
j_gene: TRBJ2-2
d_gene: TRBD1
CDR3aa: CASSRTGGSGELFF
CDR3nt: TGTGCCAGTAGTAGGACAGGGGGCTCCGGGGAGCTGTTTTTT

abundance: .
v_gene: TRBV5-1
j_gene: TRBJ1-2
d_gene: .
CDR3aa: CASSLSREGGYTF
CDR3nt: TGCGCCAGCAGCTTGAGCAGGGAGGGGGGCTACACCTTC

abundance: .
v_gene: TRBV2
j_gene: TRBJ1-1
d_gene: TRBD1
CDR3aa: CASSSQGAETEAFF
CDR3nt: TGTGCCAGCAGTTCCCAGGGGGCGGAAACTGAAGCTTTCTTT

abundance: .
v_gene: TRBV19
j_gene: TRBJ2-7
d_gene: TRBD1
CDR3aa: CASSIVGPGGSYEQYF
CDR3nt: TGTGCCAGTAGTATAGTAGGGCCAGGGGGCTCCTACGAGCAGTACTTC

abundance: .
v_gene: TRBV19
j_gene: TRBJ2-3
d_gene: .
CDR3aa: CASSWAFTDTQYF
CDR3nt: TGTGCCAGTAGTTGGGCCTTCACAGATACGCAGTATTTT

abundance: once
v_gene: TRBV2
j_gene: TRBJ2-1
d_gene: TRBD2
CDR3aa: CASSERDYYNEQFF
CDR3nt: TGTGCCAGCAGTGAACGGGACTACTACAATGAGCAGTTCTTC

abundance: .
v_gene: TRBV9
j_gene: TRBJ2-1
d_gene: .
CDR3aa: CASSVAGGQNNEQFF
CDR3nt: TGTGCCAGCAGCGTAGCGGGGGGACAAAACAATGAGCAGTTCTTC

abundance: .
v_gene: TRBV11-3
j_gene: TRBJ1-1
d_gene: .
CDR3aa: CASSFMNTEAFF
CDR3nt: TGTGCCAGCAGCTTCATGAACACTGAAGCTTTCTTT

abundance: .
v_gene: TRBV27
j_gene: TRBJ2-1
d_gene: TRBD1
CDR3aa: CASSLDEGANEQFF
CDR3nt: TGTGCCAGCAGTTTAGATGAGGGGGCCAATGAGCAGTTCTTC

abundance: .
v_gene: TRBV7-2
j_gene: TRBJ1-6
d_gene: TRBD1
CDR3aa: CASSLGGQGLSSPLHF
CDR3nt: TGTGCCAGCAGCTTAGGGGGACAGGGACTCAGTTCACCCCTCCACTTT

abundance: .
v_gene: TRBV7-9
j_gene: TRBJ2-3
d_gene: .
CDR3aa: CASNSIAGSTDTQYF
CDR3nt: TGTGCCAGCAACTCAATCGCGGGCTCAACAGATACGCAGTATTTT

abundance: .
v_gene: TRBV7-2
j_gene: TRBJ1-2
d_gene: TRBD1
CDR3aa: CASSFTVPGQGGYGYTF
CDR3nt: TGTGCCAGCAGCTTCACTGTACCCGGACAGGGGGGCTATGGCTACACCTTC

abundance: .
v_gene: TRBV5-5
j_gene: TRBJ1-2
d_gene: .
CDR3aa: CASSLLGAGVRGYTF
CDR3nt: TGTGCCAGCAGCTTGCTTGGCGCAGGGGTTCGGGGCTACACCTTC

abundance: .
v_gene: TRBV19
j_gene: TRBJ2-5
d_gene: .
CDR3aa: CASSLRETQYF
CDR3nt: TGTGCCAGTAGTTTACGGGAGACCCAGTACTTC

abundance: .
v_gene: TRBV9
j_gene: TRBJ1-6
d_gene: TRBD1
CDR3aa: CASSVGTGVGNSPLHF
CDR3nt: TGTGCCAGCAGCGTAGGGACAGGGGTTGGGAATTCACCCCTCCACTTT

abundance: .
v_gene: TRBV6-6
j_gene: TRBJ2-5
d_gene: .
CDR3aa: CASTWTVKETQYF
CDR3nt: TGTGCCAGCACCTGGACAGTGAAAGAGACCCAGTACTTC

abundance: .
v_gene: TRBV7-9
j_gene: TRBJ2-6
d_gene: .
CDR3aa: CASSLRRADSGANVLTF
CDR3nt: TGTGCCAGCAGCTTGCGCAGGGCTGACTCTGGGGCCAACGTCCTGACTTTC

abundance: .
v_gene: TRBV30
j_gene: TRBJ1-1
d_gene: TRBD1
CDR3aa: CAWRLRDRQNTEAFF
CDR3nt: TGTGCCTGGAGACTCCGGGACAGGCAGAACACTGAAGCTTTCTTT

abundance: .
v_gene: TRBV10-3
j_gene: TRBJ2-5
d_gene: .
CDR3aa: CAISATVQETQYF
CDR3nt: TGTGCCATCAGTGCGACAGTCCAAGAGACCCAGTACTTC

abundance: .
v_gene: TRBV5-1
j_gene: TRBJ2-1
d_gene: TRBD2
CDR3aa: CASSPSGLAVLNEQFF
CDR3nt: TGCGCCAGCAGCCCTTCCGGACTAGCTGTCCTCAATGAGCAGTTCTTC

abundance: .
v_gene: TRBV5-5
j_gene: TRBJ2-7
d_gene: .
CDR3aa: CASSLVGASVYEQYF
CDR3nt: TGTGCCAGCAGCTTGGTGGGGGCATCCGTCTACGAGCAGTACTTC

abundance: .
v_gene: TRBV7-9
j_gene: TRBJ1-1
d_gene: TRBD1
CDR3aa: CASSLWTGTSMNTEAFF
CDR3nt: TGTGCCAGCAGCTTATGGACAGGGACAAGCATGAACACTGAAGCTTTCTTT

abundance: .
v_gene: TRBV6-1
j_gene: TRBJ2-1
d_gene: .
CDR3aa: CASSPIDSSYNEQFF
CDR3nt: TGTGCCAGCAGCCCTATTGACAGTTCCTACAATGAGCAGTTCTTC

abundance: .
v_gene: TRBV30
j_gene: TRBJ2-2
d_gene: TRBD1
CDR3aa: CAWGTGTTGELFF
CDR3nt: TGTGCCTGGGGGACAGGGACCACCGGGGAGCTGTTTTTT

abundance: .
v_gene: TRBV7-9
j_gene: TRBJ1-6
d_gene: TRBD1
CDR3aa: CASSLGTGRDSPLHF
CDR3nt: TGTGCCAGCAGCTTAGGGACAGGGAGGGATTCACCCCTCCACTTT

abundance: .
v_gene: TRBV6-5
j_gene: TRBJ1-1
d_gene: .
CDR3aa: CASRRQVLMNTEAFF
CDR3nt: TGTGCCAGCCGAAGACAGGTTCTCATGAACACTGAAGCTTTCTTT

abundance: .
v_gene: TRBV29-1
j_gene: TRBJ2-3
d_gene: TRBD2
CDR3aa: CSVSGGGYTDTQYF
CDR3nt: TGCAGCGTTAGTGGGGGGGGATACACAGATACGCAGTATTTT

abundance: .
v_gene: TRBV9
j_gene: TRBJ2-5
d_gene: TRBD2
CDR3aa: CASSSLAGGRETQYF
CDR3nt: TGTGCCAGCAGCTCTCTAGCGGGGGGGAGAGAGACCCAGTACTTC

abundance: .
v_gene: TRBV11-2
j_gene: TRBJ1-1
d_gene: TRBD1
CDR3aa: CASSTRTGRTEAFF
CDR3nt: TGTGCCAGCAGCACCCGGACAGGGAGGACTGAAGCTTTCTTT

abundance: .
v_gene: TRBV9
j_gene: TRBJ1-2
d_gene: .
CDR3aa: CASSPQGYTF
CDR3nt: TGTGCCAGCAGCCCCCAGGGCTACACCTTC

abundance: .
v_gene: TRBV16
j_gene: TRBJ2-2
d_gene: .
CDR3aa: CASSQQGQNTGELFF
CDR3nt: TGTGCCAGCAGCCAACAGGGACAAAACACCGGGGAGCTGTTTTTT

abundance: .
v_gene: TRBV5-1
j_gene: TRBJ2-2
d_gene: .
CDR3aa: CASSSSYTGELFF
CDR3nt: TGCGCCAGCAGCTCGTCTTACACCGGGGAGCTGTTTTTT

abundance: .
v_gene: TRBV19
j_gene: TRBJ1-1
d_gene: .
CDR3aa: CASSTTGQGQAFF
CDR3nt: TGTGCCAGTAGTACCACAGGCCAGGGTCAAGCTTTCTTT

abundance: .
v_gene: TRBV30
j_gene: TRBJ1-1
d_gene: .
CDR3aa: CVGRINTEAFF
CDR3nt: TGTGTGGGCAGAATTAACACTGAAGCTTTCTTT